This T cell receptor beta chain stems from a study of T-cell reconstitution after alpha-beta-depleted transplantation in children. Germline CDR1 and CDR2: MNHNS and SASEGT. CDR3 length: 13 amino acids. Trimming removed 4 bases from V and 0 bases from J, with 6 bases in between. Using unique molecular identifiers, the investigators prepared the TCRbeta library. Via MiXCR, TCRdb re-called the PCR reads, giving one row per CDR3 protein. The data show around 370,000 distinct CDR3 sequences, about 9.4% seen once. The J gene is TRBJ1-2, the V gene TRBV6-1; D remains unclear. The sequence came from a human donor who donated a stem cell graft to a child with acute lymphoblastic leukemia. The starting material was PBMCs from the stem cell graft donor, obtained from the stem cell graft. In DNA form, the CDR3 reads TGTGCCAGCAGTGCGACAACTAACTATGGCTACACCTTC. This translates into CASSATTNYGYTF.